These 16 T cell receptor beta chains originate from one sample sequenced in a study of T-cell memory formation after mild COVID-19 (dated by TCRdb to the early 2020s). The library was prepared using 5' RACE. The run used an Illumina NovaSeq 6000. Starting from the raw public reads, TCRdb applied fastp trimming at Q25, assembled clones with MiXCR and retained in-frame beta chains. Rows merge per CDR3 protein into single entries with the most common DNA and genes. The sample data list tens of thousands of distinct CDR3 sequences, and about 13% of these were observed just once. The ten largest clonotypes hold about 27% of the sample. Sequencing used PBMCs or a T cell subset sorted from them (not recorded which). The receptors come from an adult woman who had mild COVID-19 (a few samples of this study predate the infection). The sample titles of this study are shuffled in the database, so cell type and time point are left out; the donor was told from shared clones.

This clonotype was detected a few times. This chain connects TRBV6-6 to TRBJ1-1; tentative D call: TRBD1 (5 bases). Germline V lookup: CDR1 MNHNY, CDR2 SVGAGI (reference sequence). The CDR3 spans 11 residues. With 4 bases removed from V and 8 bases from J, the gap between germline ends came to 8 bases. CDR3 sequence: CASSSRQEAFF. The CDR3, as DNA: TGTGCCAGCAGTTCCCGACAGGAAGCTTTCTTT.

Only a few counts were recorded for this clonotype. One junction end disagrees with the germline gene, perhaps due to a read error. The V call is TRBV6-2 or TRBV6-3, the J call TRBJ2-5, with D perhaps TRBD1 (6 bases). Germline CDR1 MNHEY, CDR2 SVGEGT. The CDR3 sequence is 17 residues long. Written as DNA, the CDR3 is TGTGCCAGCAGTGATACAGGGAACGAGGTACCAAGAGAGTCCCAGTACTTC. It yields the protein CASSDTGNEVPRESQYF.

The chain uses TRBV7-2 and TRBJ2-7; 7 nucleotides agree with TRBD2. Germline V CDR1 and CDR2: SGHTA, FQGNSA. The CDR3 sequence is 13 residues long. The V segment lost 3 bases and the J segment 8 bases; nucleotides outside the gene matches: 7. The CDR3, as DNA: TGTGCCAGCAGCTTTGCGGGAGATCGGCAGCAGTACTTC. Amino acid sequence: CASSFAGDRQQYF.

This clonotype was seen a few times. J is TRBJ2-7 and V is TRBV7-6; 10 bases agree with TRBD2. Germline assignment: CDR1 SGHVS and CDR2 FNYEAQ. The CDR3 has 15 residues. J gave up 4 bases and V 2 bases, and 5 bases lay outside the gene matches. CDR3 sequence (DNA): TGTGCCAGCAGCTTATTAAGCGGGGGGGGATACGAGCAGTACTTC. Its protein is CASSLLSGGGYEQYF. Based on the CDR3 plus reference TRBV7-6 and TRBJ2-7, the full variable domain is GAGVSQSPRYKVTKRGQDVALRCDPISGHVSLYWYRQALGQGPEFLTYFNYEAQQDKSGLPNDRFSAERPEGSISTLTIQRTEQRDSAMYRCASSLLSGGGYEQYFGPGTRLTVT.

This clonotype turned up a few times. The chain couples TRBV6-5 to TRBJ2-1; D unresolved. Trimming removed 3 bases from V and 8 bases from J, with 5 bases in between. Germline loops: CDR1 MNHEY, CDR2 SVGAGI. The CDR3 length is 11 residues. CDR3: CASSYGDEQFF. The CDR3 coding sequence is TGTGCCAGCAGTTATGGGGATGAGCAGTTCTTC.

A few counts support this clonotype. The chain has TRBV29-1 and TRBJ2-7, with 7 bases fitting TRBD1. The CDR3 sequence is 13 residues long. Germline V gives CDR1 SQVTM, CDR2 ANQGSEA. Unmatched junction bases numbered 4, after V lost 4 bases and J lost 1 base. CDR3 loop: CSVVNRGSYEQYF. The CDR3 nucleotides are TGCAGCGTTGTAAACAGGGGTTCCTACGAGCAGTACTTC.

This clonotype appeared many times. The rearrangement uses TRBV11-1 and TRBJ2-1, with TRBD2 matching over 9 bases. J was trimmed by 5 bases and V by 5 bases; bases with no gene match: 7. The CDR3 sequence is 15 residues long. CDR1 and CDR2 from the germline V gene are SGHAT and FQDESV (reference sequence). The DNA for the CDR3 is TGTGCCAGCAGCATCCGGGCTAGCGGGGACAATGAGCAGTTCTTC. Amino acid sequence: CASSIRASGDNEQFF.

As regards this clonotype: Mismatch with germline at one junction end may stem from a read error. The chain recombines TRBV7-6 with TRBJ2-3; no reliable D call. The CDR3 loop spans 12 amino acids. Germline V gene sequence: CDR1 SGHVS, CDR2 FNYEAQ. CDR3 bases: TGTGCCAGAAGCTTAGATCAAGTGACGCAGTATTTT. Translation gives CARSLDQVTQYF.

This clonotype has a handful of counts. This chain links TRBV12-3 or TRBV12-4 with TRBJ2-1; 9 nucleotides match TRBD2. The CDR3 runs to 16 residues. Trimming removed 6 bases from V and 1 base from J; junction bases left unmatched: 7. The CDR3 here is CASRTVSGSSYNEQFF. Here the CDR3 DNA reads TGTGCCAGCAGGACTGTTAGCGGGAGTTCCTACAATGAGCAGTTCTTC.

In this sample, this clonotype turned up a few times. It may be a read error: a sequence one base away is much more abundant. The rearrangement uses TRBV7-2 and TRBJ1-5; D gene unclear. CDR1 is SGHTA and CDR2 is FQGNSA in the germline V gene. This CDR3 contains 17 residues. Written as DNA, the CDR3 is TGTGCCAGCATCTTAGGAGTGGACCGTTATAGCAATCAGCCCCAGCATTTT. The encoded protein is CASILGVDRYSNQPQHF.

The gene calls are TRBV27 and TRBJ2-1, with TRBD2 matching 10 bases. Germline assignment: CDR1 MNHEY and CDR2 SMNVEV (reference sequence). V was pared by 7 bases and J by 9 bases, with 27 bases of the junction left unmatched. This CDR3 comprises 20 residues. The CDR3 bases are TGTGCCAGCACAAGAGCCCCGTTAGCCTCATTAGCGGGAGGTTGGGGTGAGCAGTTCTTC. Amino acid sequence: CASTRAPLASLAGGWGEQFF.

This clonotype came up a few times. The V call is TRBV12-3 or TRBV12-4, the J call TRBJ2-7; weak D call: TRBD1 (5 bases). Trimming stripped 4 bases from V and 0 bases from J, with 16 bases between. The CDR3 extends over 16 amino acids. The CDR3 nucleotides are TGTGCCAGCAGTTCCCTTCGAGACAGCCTCTCCTACGAGCAGTACTTC. Protein product: CASSSLRDSLSYEQYF.

This clonotype was detected many times. This chain links TRBV2 with TRBJ2-7; tentatively, D is TRBD2 (5 bases). Trimming shortened V by 7 bases and J by 0 bases, and 19 bases separated the two germline ends. CDR3 length: 16 residues. Germline CDR1 reads SNHLY; CDR2 reads FYNNEI. In DNA form, the CDR3 reads TGTGCCAGCAAGAAGGAGGTAGATTCCGCCTCCTACGAGCAGTACTTC. This gives the protein CASKKEVDSASYEQYF.

The J gene is TRBJ2-3, the V gene TRBV15, with D tentatively TRBD1 (5 bases). CDR1 LNHNV and CDR2 YYDKDF come from the germline V gene (reference sequence). The CDR3 has 15 amino acids. Trimming took off 0 bases at V and 2 bases at J, with 9 bases between the two ends. The CDR3 region has the DNA TGTGCCACCAGCAGAGAGACAGAGCCCACAGATACGCAGTATTTT. This encodes CATSRETEPTDTQYF.

There are many counts of this clonotype. The chain employs TRBV2 and TRBJ2-1; 8 bases agree with TRBD1. The germline V gene has CDR1 SNHLY and CDR2 FYNNEI. The V and J ends lost 6 bases and 3 bases, in that order; junction bases with no gene match: 7. This CDR3 comprises 15 residues. The DNA for the CDR3 is TGTGCCAGCAGCTTTGGACAGGGCCTCTACAATGAGCAGTTCTTC. The encoded protein is CASSFGQGLYNEQFF.

This clonotype was counted between two and nine times. The genes are TRBV6-5 and TRBJ2-6; no clear D gene. V lost 2 bases and J 2 bases, leaving 16 bases between the germline ends. The CDR3 contains 18 residues. Germline V gene sequence: CDR1 MNHEY, CDR2 SVGAGI. CDR3 protein: CASSYLPSPFTGANVLTF. The CDR3 DNA reads as TGTGCCAGCAGTTACCTTCCATCCCCCTTTACTGGGGCCAACGTCCTGACTTTC.